The 25 T cell receptor beta chains presented below share a single source sample, sequenced in a study of blood T cells in healthy people across ages (dated by TCRdb to between 2015 and 2016). The library relied on 5' RACE. These reads were obtained on an Illumina HiSeq 2500. The second PCR ran for about 7 to 11 cycles and used a J-beta primer mix along with a sample-barcoded 5' primer. TCRdb passed the public sequencing reads through fastp at Q25 and MiXCR, retaining productive beta sequences. Under each unique CDR3 protein, matching rows form one entry showing the most common genes and DNA. The sample yields about 800,000 distinct CDR3 sequences; roughly 25% were counted once. Approximately 3.7% of the sample goes to the ten largest clones. The same sample was also used in a study of T cells of mothers and their children.

The specimen sequenced was blood. The receptor set was obtained from a boy aged 5-17 years in good health.

This clonotype has only a few counts. V gene TRBV27 combines with J gene TRBJ2-7; 7 positions match TRBD2. This CDR3 is 15 amino acids long. Germline values: CDR1 MNHEY, CDR2 SMNVEV (reference sequence). V was clipped by 2 bases and J by 0 bases; unmatched bases: 4. DNA of the CDR3: TGTGCCAGCAGTTTAAAGCGGGGCTTCTCCTACGAGCAGTACTTC. This gives the protein CASSLKRGFSYEQYF.

A few counts support this clonotype. The V and J genes are TRBV27 and TRBJ2-5; D is unresolved. Germline V CDR1 and CDR2: MNHEY, SMNVEV (reference sequence). Trimming removed 4 bases at V and 5 bases at J, with 20 bases between. The CDR3 has 16 amino acids. This CDR3 reads CASSSTTATLGETQYF. CDR3 in DNA: TGTGCCAGCAGTTCAACCACTGCTACTTTGGGGGAGACCCAGTACTTC.

This clonotype was found a few times. For the CDR3, the DNA is TGTGCCAGCAGCTTAGCGGGGGGCGCGTCGTCCGACGAGCAGTACTTC. It encodes CASSLAGGASSDEQYF. This chain joins TRBV7-8 and TRBJ2-1; D might be TRBD1 or TRBD2, each matching 6 bases. The closer fit of TRBJ2-7 to the DNA end suggests the J call may be wrong. Looked up from germline, CDR1 is SGHVS and CDR2 is FQNEAQ. The CDR3 totals 16 residues.

This chain links TRBV4-3 with TRBJ2-5; D may be TRBD1 (5 bases). This CDR3 has 16 amino acids. CDR1 is LGHNA, CDR2 YSLEER, per germline. The germline V and J ends were trimmed by 1 base and 5 bases, with 17 bases remaining between them. CDR3 sequence (DNA): TGCGCCAGCAGCCAAGGGTCTACAGGCCCAGGGGAGACCCAGTACTTC. It translates to CASSQGSTGPGETQYF.

The gene calls are TRBV7-3 and TRBJ2-5; 9 positions agree with TRBD1. From germline, CDR1 is SGHTA and CDR2 FQGTGA. The CDR3 is 14 residues long. V lost 4 bases and J lost 5; bases outside the gene matches: 5. CDR3 coding DNA: TGTGCCAGCAGCTCCGAAGGACAGGGGGAGACCCAGTACTTC. Encoded protein: CASSSEGQGETQYF.

This sequence joins TRBV21-1 and TRBJ2-1; the tabulated D call, TRBD2, remains unverified against the DNA. TRBV21-1 is reported as a pseudogene. The CDR3 extends over 18 amino acids. CDR3 in amino acids: CASSNHLPAGGRYNEQFF. CDR3 nucleotides: TGTGCCAGCAGCAACCATCTCCCAGCGGGAGGGCGATACAATGAGCAGTTCTTC.

This clonotype was seen a few times. The V call is TRBV12-3 or TRBV12-4, the J call TRBJ2-1, with a tentative D call TRBD1 (6 bases). Trimming left V 6 bases short and J 5 bases short, with 17 bases between. The CDR3 runs to 15 residues. Written as DNA, the CDR3 is TGTGCCAGCAGCTCGACCGGGACAACAAACAATGAGCAGTTCTTC. It encodes CASSSTGTTNNEQFF.

This chain links TRBV29-1 with TRBJ2-7; D not resolved. V was shortened by 6 bases and J by 9 bases, with 18 bases between the two germline ends. CDR1 and CDR2 (germline): SQVTM, ANQGSEA. CDR3 length: 12 amino acids. CDR3 sequence reads: CSVRQTISVQYF. In DNA form, the CDR3 reads TGCAGCGTGAGGCAGACAATAAGCGTGCAGTACTTC.

The chain recombines TRBV20-1 with TRBJ2-7; TRBD1 might be the D (5 bases). V gave up 2 bases and J gave up 5 bases, with 19 bases separating them. Per germline, CDR1 DFQATT and CDR2 SNEGSKA (reference sequence). The CDR3 is 15 amino acids. The CDR3 nucleotides read TGCAGTGCTAGAATAAGGGGCAGGCCCATCGACGAGCAGTACTTC. Translation: CSARIRGRPIDEQYF.

There are a few counts of this clonotype. The DNA for the CDR3 is TGTGCCAGCACCGACGGCGTCCACCGTGCTACGCAGTATTTT. Translating it yields CASTDGVHRATQYF. The V call is TRBV6-2 or TRBV6-3, the J call TRBJ2-3; D gene uncertain. The V and J ends lost 7 bases and 8 bases respectively, with 19 bases between them. The CDR3 contains 14 residues. Germline CDR1 and CDR2: MNHEY and SVGEGT.

This clonotype is a singleton in its sample. The chain links TRBV20-1 to TRBJ2-5, with 16 bases that match TRBD2. The J call may be mistaken, given a closer DNA end match to TRBJ2-1. This CDR3 comprises 17 residues. Looked up from germline, CDR1 is DFQATT and CDR2 is SNEGSKA (reference sequence). The CDR3: CSATGLAGGPGYNEQFF. The CDR3 DNA reads TGCAGTGCTACGGGACTAGCGGGAGGGCCTGGCTACAATGAGCAGTTCTTC.

This clonotype has a single count. V is TRBV29-1 and J is TRBJ2-1; D is perhaps TRBD1 (5 bases). V lost 4 bases to trimming and J lost 6 bases, with 13 bases between them. There are 13 residues in the CDR3. Germline-derived CDR1 and CDR2 are SQVTM and ANQGSEA. CDR3: CSVALFQGNEQFF. The CDR3 DNA is TGCAGCGTTGCTCTCTTTCAGGGCAATGAGCAGTTCTTC.

This clonotype was observed a few times. The J gene is TRBJ2-5, the V gene TRBV7-9; D may be TRBD1 (5 bases). The CDR3 consists of 17 residues. The ends were cut back, 1 base at V and 0 bases at J, with 15 bases in the middle. The V gene's germline CDR1 is SEHNR and CDR2 FQNEAQ (reference sequence). The CDR3 DNA reads TGTGCCAGCAGCTTAGGAGTTCCAGGGCCATACCAAGAGACCCAGTACTTC. Encoded protein: CASSLGVPGPYQETQYF.

J is TRBJ2-5 and V is TRBV20-1; TRBD2 agrees at 10 bases. J lost 7 bases, V lost 3 bases, and 5 bases had no gene match. Germline V lookup: CDR1 DFQATT, CDR2 SNEGSKA (reference sequence). This CDR3 has 13 amino acids. The chain's CDR3 is CSARSSGSWTQYF. CDR3 nucleotides: TGCAGTGCTAGGTCTAGCGGGAGTTGGACCCAGTACTTC.

The CDR3 loop reads CASSLLRNQETQYF. DNA of the CDR3: TGTGCCAGCAGCTTGCTGCGTAACCAAGAGACCCAGTACTTC. The chain links TRBV7-3 to TRBJ2-5; unclear D gene. Per germline, CDR1 SGHTA and CDR2 FQGTGA. There are 14 residues in the CDR3. V was trimmed by 3 bases and J by 0 bases, leaving 8 bases between them.

The V call is TRBV28, the J call TRBJ2-5; the D call may be TRBD1 or TRBD2 (6 bases each). The J call may be incorrect, as the DNA end agrees better with TRBJ2-7. This CDR3 has 15 amino acids. Germline CDR1 and CDR2: MDHEN and SYDVKM. CDR3 in amino acids: CASSTQGTYFYEQYF. Here the CDR3 DNA reads TGTGCCAGCAGTACCCAGGGGACTTATTTCTACGAGCAGTACTTC.

In its sample, this clonotype was seen a few times. V gene TRBV4-3 combines with J gene TRBJ2-3; 7 bases match TRBD2. The CDR3 spans 15 residues. Trimming at V came to 1 base and at J to 4 bases, leaving 5 bases not matched to a gene. Germline CDR1 is LGHNA and CDR2 is YSLEER. The CDR3 is CASSQVSGVPDTQYF. CDR3 coding DNA: TGCGCCAGCAGCCAAGTAAGCGGGGTCCCAGATACGCAGTATTTT.

V usage is TRBV19 and J usage is TRBJ1-1; no definite D call. The CDR3 length is 14 residues. Germline V CDR1 and CDR2: LNHDA, SQIVND (reference sequence). Trimming took off 3 bases at V and 1 base at J, with 9 bases between the two ends. The CDR3 DNA reads as TGTGCCAGTAGTATTTCCTATGGGAACACTGAAGCTTTCTTT. Its protein product is CASSISYGNTEAFF.

This chain connects TRBV20-1 to TRBJ1-2; the D gene is possibly TRBD1 (6 bases). From germline, CDR1 is DFQATT and CDR2 SNEGSKA (reference sequence). CDR3 size: 13 residues. V lost 6 bases to trimming and J lost 2 bases, with 13 bases between them. CDR3 protein: CSATGTPNYGYTF. Here the CDR3 DNA reads TGCAGTGCGACCGGGACACCAAACTATGGCTACACCTTC.

This clonotype was detected only a few times. The V call is TRBV2, the J call TRBJ1-6; weak D call: TRBD1 (5 bases). The CDR3 runs to 16 residues. Germline V lookup: CDR1 SNHLY, CDR2 FYNNEI. V lost 7 bases and J 8 bases, leaving 21 bases between the germline ends. Written as DNA, the CDR3 is TGTGCCAGCAACGGGCCAGGGCAGGGAGTTTATTCACCCCTCCACTTT. It encodes CASNGPGQGVYSPLHF.

The gene calls are TRBV29-1 and TRBJ2-5; 10 positions match TRBD2. CDR3 length equals 15 residues. Germline V gene data show CDR1 as SQVTM and CDR2 as ANQGSEA. V shed 3 bases and J 3 bases; nucleotides not matched to a gene: 7. In DNA, the CDR3 is TGCAGCGTTGACGGGCTAGCGGGAGTGGAAGAGACCCAGTACTTC. Encoded protein: CSVDGLAGVEETQYF.

This chain connects TRBV4-3 to TRBJ1-2; D is perhaps TRBD1 (5 bases). The length of the CDR3 is 15 residues. Trimming removed 3 bases at V and 3 bases at J, with 14 bases between. Per germline, CDR1 LGHNA and CDR2 YSLEER. The CDR3 DNA sequence: TGCGCCAGCAGCCATACAAGGGGATCCTACTATGGCTACACCTTC. It codes for CASSHTRGSYYGYTF.

This clonotype has ten or more counts. The chain has TRBV10-3 and TRBJ2-3; unclear D gene. Germline V gives CDR1 ENHRY, CDR2 SYGVKD. The CDR3 consists of 15 residues. The V end lost 0 bases, the J end lost 1 base, and 8 bases lay between the germline ends. The CDR3 reads CAISESILGTDTQYF. The DNA for the CDR3 is TGTGCCATCAGTGAGTCGATTCTAGGCACAGATACGCAGTATTTT.

This clonotype was seen more than once but under ten times. The rearrangement joins TRBV9 to TRBJ2-2; D not certain. This CDR3 contains 15 residues. CDR1 is SGDLS, CDR2 YYNGEE, per germline. V dropped 4 bases and J dropped 4 bases, with 14 bases sitting between them. For the CDR3, the DNA is TGTGCCAGCAGCCCTGGGGTCCCCACCACCGGGGAGCTGTTTTTT. The encoded protein is CASSPGVPTTGELFF.

The chain joins TRBV9 to TRBJ2-3, with D perhaps TRBD2 (6 bases). The CDR3 runs to 16 residues. The V end lost 0 bases, the J end lost 1 base, and 12 bases lay between the germline ends. CDR1 and CDR2 (germline): SGDLS, YYNGEE. The CDR3 DNA follows: TGTGCCAGCAGCGTAGTGGCTGGCGGGGGCACAGATACGCAGTATTTT. Protein sequence: CASSVVAGGGTDTQYF. Combining the CDR3 with reference TRBV9 and TRBJ2-3 gives the whole variable domain DSGVTQTPKHLITATGQRVTLRCSPRSGDLSVYWYQQSLDQGLQFLIQYYNGEERAKGNILERFSAQQFPDLHSELNLSSLELGDSALYFCASSVVAGGGTDTQYFGPGTRLTVL.